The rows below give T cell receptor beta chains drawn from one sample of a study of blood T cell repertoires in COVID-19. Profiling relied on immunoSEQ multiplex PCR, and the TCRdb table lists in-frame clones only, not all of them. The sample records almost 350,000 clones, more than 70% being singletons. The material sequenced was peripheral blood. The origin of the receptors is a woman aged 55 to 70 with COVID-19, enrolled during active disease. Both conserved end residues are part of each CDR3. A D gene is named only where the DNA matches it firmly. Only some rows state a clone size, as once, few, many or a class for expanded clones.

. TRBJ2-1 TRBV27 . CASSPRPYNEQFF TGTGCCAGCAGTCCCCGTCCCTACAATGAGCAGTTCTTC
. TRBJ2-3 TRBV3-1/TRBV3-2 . CASSYYFGADTQYF TGTGCCAGCAGCTACTATTTCGGGGCAGATACGCAGTATTTT
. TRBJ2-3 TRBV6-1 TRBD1 CASSEGQVPGTQYF TGTGCCAGCAGTGAGGGACAGGTACCCGGTACGCAGTATTTT
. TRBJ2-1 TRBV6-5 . CASSYSRVYNEQFF TGTGCCAGCAGTTACTCGAGGGTGTACAATGAGCAGTTCTTC
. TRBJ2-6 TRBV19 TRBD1 CASSDRAGANVLTF TGTGCCAGTAGCGACAGGGCTGGGGCCAACGTCCTGACTTTC
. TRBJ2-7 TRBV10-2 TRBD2 CASSDLGLREQYF TGCGCCAGCAGTGACCTGGGACTACGTGAGCAGTACTTC
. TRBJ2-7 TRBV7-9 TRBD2 CASSSSGGGPGEQYF TGTGCCAGCAGCTCCTCCGGCGGGGGGCCGGGGGAGCAGTACTTC
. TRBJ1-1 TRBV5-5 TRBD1 CASSLLGTGDTEAFF TGTGCCAGCAGCTTGTTGGGGACAGGGGACACTGAAGCTTTCTTT
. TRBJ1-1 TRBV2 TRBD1 CASSSRTGRSTEAFF TGTGCCAGCAGTTCGAGGACAGGGAGGAGCACTGAAGCTTTCTTT
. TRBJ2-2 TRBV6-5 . CAIKPGAIGELFF TGTGCCATCAAGCCAGGGGCGATCGGGGAGCTGTTTTTT
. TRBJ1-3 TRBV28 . CATLGGSGNTIYF TGTGCCACCCTTGGAGGGTCTGGAAACACCATATATTTT
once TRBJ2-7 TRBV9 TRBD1 CASSLRGQGPYEQYF TGTGCCAGCAGCCTCAGAGGACAGGGCCCCTACGAGCAGTACTTC
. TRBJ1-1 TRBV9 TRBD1 CASNRQGTEAFF TGTGCCAGCAACCGACAGGGCACTGAAGCTTTCTTT
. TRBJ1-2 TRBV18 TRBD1 CASSPPGTGHGYTF TGTGCCAGCTCACCACCAGGGACAGGCCATGGCTACACCTTC
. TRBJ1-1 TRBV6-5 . CASSPTTWNTEAFF TGTGCCAGCAGTCCCACCACATGGAACACTGAAGCTTTCTTT
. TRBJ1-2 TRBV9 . CASSPPDSNYGYTF TGTGCCAGCAGCCCCCCGGACTCAAACTATGGCTACACCTTC
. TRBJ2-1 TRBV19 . CASSAASMAGFNEQFF TGTGCCAGTAGTGCGGCTTCGATGGCAGGGTTCAATGAGCAGTTCTTC
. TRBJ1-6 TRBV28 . CASSDGGEAYNSPLHF TGTGCCAGCAGCGACGGGGGAGAGGCGTATAATTCACCCCTCCACTTT
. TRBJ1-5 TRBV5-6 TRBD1 CASSSGTGSNQPQHF TGTGCCAGCAGTTCCGGGACAGGGAGTAATCAGCCCCAGCATTTT
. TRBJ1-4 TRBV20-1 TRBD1 CSAADREKLFF TGCAGTGCTGCGGACAGGGAAAAACTGTTTTTT
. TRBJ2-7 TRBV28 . CASAMRATYYEQYF TGTGCCAGCGCTATGCGCGCAACCTACTACGAGCAGTACTTC
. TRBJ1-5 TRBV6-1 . CASSEARRGGSTQSQHF TGTGCCAGCAGTGAAGCGCGGAGGGGGGGTAGCACTCAGTCCCAGCATTTT
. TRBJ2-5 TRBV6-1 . CASSEAYGTFQETQYF TGTGCCAGCAGTGAAGCGTATGGCACCTTCCAAGAGACCCAGTACTTC
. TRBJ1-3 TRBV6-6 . CASSSRTGSSGNTIYF TGTGCCAGCAGTTCTCGGACGGGAAGCTCTGGAAACACCATATATTTT
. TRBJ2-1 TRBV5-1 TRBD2 CASSLPGGTQEQFF TGCGCCAGCAGCTTGCCGGGGGGTACCCAAGAGCAGTTCTTC
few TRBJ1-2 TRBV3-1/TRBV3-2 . CASSHQEGPGYGYTF TGTGCCAGCAGCCATCAGGAAGGCCCTGGCTATGGCTACACCTTC
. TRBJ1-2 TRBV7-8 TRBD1 CASSQATGTLANYGYTF TGTGCCAGCAGCCAAGCGACAGGGACATTAGCTAACTATGGCTACACCTTC
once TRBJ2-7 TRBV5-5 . CASSPGGAYEQYF TGTGCCAGCAGCCCTGGGGGGGCGTACGAGCAGTACTTC
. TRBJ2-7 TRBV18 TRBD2 CASSPLSGTSGGTNSYEQYF TGTGCCAGCTCACCTTTGTCCGGGACTAGCGGGGGCACTAACTCCTACGAGCAGTACTTC
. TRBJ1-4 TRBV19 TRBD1 CASSIEDYGTDNEKLFF TGTGCCAGTAGTATAGAAGACTACGGGACAGATAATGAAAAACTGTTTTTT
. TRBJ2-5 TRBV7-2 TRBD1 CASSLTGGYQETQYF TGTGCCAGCAGCTTAACAGGGGGGTACCAAGAGACCCAGTACTTC
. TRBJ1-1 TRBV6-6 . CASSPYNRDNTEAFF TGTGCCAGCAGTCCCTATAACAGGGATAACACTGAAGCTTTCTTT
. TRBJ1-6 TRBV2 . CASTPTGLGPLHF TGTGCCAGCACTCCTACAGGGTTAGGACCCCTCCACTTT
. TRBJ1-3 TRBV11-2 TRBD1 CASSLGGTASSGNTIYF TGTGCCAGCAGCTTAGGGGGGACAGCGAGCTCTGGAAACACCATATATTTT
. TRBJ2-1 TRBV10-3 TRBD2 CAISESFSGGSYNEQFF TGTGCCATCAGTGAGTCTTTTAGCGGGGGCTCCTACAATGAGCAGTTCTTC
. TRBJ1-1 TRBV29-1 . CSVGPLTGNTEAFF TGCAGCGTTGGCCCATTGACAGGGAACACTGAAGCTTTCTTT
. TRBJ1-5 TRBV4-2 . CASSPVGGAGNQPQHF TGTGCCAGCAGCCCCGTAGGGGGGGCTGGCAATCAGCCCCAGCATTTT
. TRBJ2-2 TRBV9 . CASSVGGGQPNTGELFF TGTGCCAGCAGCGTAGGAGGTGGACAGCCGAACACCGGGGAGCTGTTTTTT
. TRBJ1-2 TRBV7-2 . CASSSTTHQNYGYTF TGTGCCAGCAGCTCAACTACCCACCAAAACTATGGCTACACCTTC
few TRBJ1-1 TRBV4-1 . CASSQAMFEGYTEAFF TGCGCCAGCAGCCAGGCCATGTTCGAGGGATACACTGAAGCTTTCTTT
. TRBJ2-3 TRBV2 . CASTPQGLISTDTQYF TGTGCCAGCACTCCCCAGGGGTTAATTAGCACAGATACGCAGTATTTT
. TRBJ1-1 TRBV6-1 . CASSLANTEAFF TGTGCCAGCAGTCTGGCCAACACTGAAGCTTTCTTT
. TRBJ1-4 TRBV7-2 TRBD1 CASSGQGALGEKLFF TGTGCCAGCAGCGGACAGGGGGCGCTGGGTGAAAAACTGTTTTTT
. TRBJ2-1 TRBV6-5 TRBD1 CASRGQGRGNEQFF TGTGCCAGCAGGGGACAGGGCCGAGGAAATGAGCAGTTCTTC
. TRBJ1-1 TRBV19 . CASRTRSRGAGEAFF TGTGCCAGTAGGACGAGATCCCGGGGGGCGGGTGAAGCTTTCTTT
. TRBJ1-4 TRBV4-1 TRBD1 CASSGRGANIATNEKLFF TGCGCCAGCAGCGGCAGGGGGGCGAACATTGCAACTAATGAAAAACTGTTTTTT
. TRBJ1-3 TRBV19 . CASTGIFGNTIYF TGTGCCAGTACAGGGATTTTTGGAAACACCATATATTTT
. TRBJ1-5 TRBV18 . CASSPTGYSNQPQHF TGTGCCAGCTCACCGACAGGCTATAGCAATCAGCCCCAGCATTTT
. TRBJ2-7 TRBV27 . CASSTTLYEQYF TGTGCCAGCAGTACGACTCTCTACGAGCAGTACTTC
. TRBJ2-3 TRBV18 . CASSYNTGRSTDTQYF TGTGCCAGCTCTTACAACACAGGGAGAAGCACAGATACGCAGTATTTT
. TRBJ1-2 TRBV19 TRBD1 CASSPRDRAGYGYTF TGTGCCAGTAGTCCCCGGGACAGGGCCGGCTATGGCTACACCTTC